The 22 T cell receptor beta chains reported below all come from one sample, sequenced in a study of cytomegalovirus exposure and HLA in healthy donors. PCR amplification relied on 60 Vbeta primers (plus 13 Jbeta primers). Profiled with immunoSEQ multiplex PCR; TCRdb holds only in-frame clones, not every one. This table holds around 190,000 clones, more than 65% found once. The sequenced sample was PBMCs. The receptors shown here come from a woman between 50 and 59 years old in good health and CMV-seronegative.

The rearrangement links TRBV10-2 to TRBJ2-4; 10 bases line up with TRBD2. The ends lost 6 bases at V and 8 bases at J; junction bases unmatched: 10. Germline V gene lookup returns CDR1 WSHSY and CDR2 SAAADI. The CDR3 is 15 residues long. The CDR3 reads CASSGTAGGPYIQYF. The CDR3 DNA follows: TGCGCCAGCAGCGGAACAGCGGGGGGGCCTTACATTCAGTACTTC.

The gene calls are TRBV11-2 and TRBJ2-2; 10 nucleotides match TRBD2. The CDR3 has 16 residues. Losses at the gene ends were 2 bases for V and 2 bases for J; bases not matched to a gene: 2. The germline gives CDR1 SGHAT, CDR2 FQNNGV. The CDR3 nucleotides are TGTGCCAGCAGCTTAACTAGCGGGGCTAACACCGGGGAGCTGTTTTTT. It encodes CASSLTSGANTGELFF.

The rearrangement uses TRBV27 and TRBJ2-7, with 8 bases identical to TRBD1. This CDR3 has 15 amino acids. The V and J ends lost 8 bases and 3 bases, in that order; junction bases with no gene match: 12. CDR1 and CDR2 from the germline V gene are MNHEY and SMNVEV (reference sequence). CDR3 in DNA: TGTGCCAGCCCCTCCCTGGACAGGGTTTACTACGAGCAGTACTTC. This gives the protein CASPSLDRVYYEQYF.

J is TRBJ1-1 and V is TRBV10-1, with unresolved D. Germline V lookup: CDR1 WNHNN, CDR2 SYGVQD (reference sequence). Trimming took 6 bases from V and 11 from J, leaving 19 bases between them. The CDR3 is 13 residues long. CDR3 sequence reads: CASSPSIPGSAFF. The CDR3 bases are TGCGCCAGCAGCCCCTCAATTCCGGGGTCGGCTTTCTTT.

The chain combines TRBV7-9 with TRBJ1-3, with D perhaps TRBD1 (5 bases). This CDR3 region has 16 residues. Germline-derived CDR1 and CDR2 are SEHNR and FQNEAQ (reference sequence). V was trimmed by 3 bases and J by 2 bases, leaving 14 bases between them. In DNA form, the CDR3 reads TGTGCCAGCAGCTTGGCAGGGTACAACGCTGGAAACACCATATATTTT. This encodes CASSLAGYNAGNTIYF.

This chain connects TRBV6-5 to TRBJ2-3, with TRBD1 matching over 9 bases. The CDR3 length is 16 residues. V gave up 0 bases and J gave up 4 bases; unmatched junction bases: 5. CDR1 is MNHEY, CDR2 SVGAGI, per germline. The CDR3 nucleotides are TGTGCCAGCAGTTACTCGACAGGGGGGCGGGCAGATACGCAGTATTTT. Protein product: CASSYSTGGRADTQYF.

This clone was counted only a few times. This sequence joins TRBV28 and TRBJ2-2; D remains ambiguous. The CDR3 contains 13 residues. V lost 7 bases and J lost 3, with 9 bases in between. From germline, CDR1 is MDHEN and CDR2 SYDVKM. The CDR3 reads CASIAGYTGELFF. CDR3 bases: TGTGCCAGCATCGCAGGCTACACCGGGGAGCTGTTTTTT.

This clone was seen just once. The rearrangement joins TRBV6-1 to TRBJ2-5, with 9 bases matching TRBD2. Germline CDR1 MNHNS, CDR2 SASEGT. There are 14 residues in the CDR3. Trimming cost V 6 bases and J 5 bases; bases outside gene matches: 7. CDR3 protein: CASSQRSGGETQYF. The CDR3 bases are TGTGCCAGCAGCCAACGAAGCGGGGGGGAGACCCAGTACTTC.

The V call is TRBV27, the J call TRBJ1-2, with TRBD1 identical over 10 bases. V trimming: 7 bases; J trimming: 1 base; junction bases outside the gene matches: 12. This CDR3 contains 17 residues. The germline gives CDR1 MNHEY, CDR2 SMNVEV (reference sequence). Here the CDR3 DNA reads TGTGCCAGCACCTTTGTTGGGACAGGGGCTTTTAACTATGGCTACACCTTC. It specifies CASTFVGTGAFNYGYTF.

CDR3 sequence: CASSKPGQDQRKGETQYF. In nucleotides, the CDR3 is TGTGCCAGCAGCAAACCAGGACAGGACCAACGCAAAGGGGAGACCCAGTACTTC. The V and J genes are TRBV5-4 and TRBJ2-5, with 7 bases matching TRBD1. Germline lookup yields CDR1 SGHNT and CDR2 YYREEE (reference sequence). The CDR3 sequence is 18 residues long. V dropped 4 bases and J dropped 5; count of bases not matched to a gene: 20.

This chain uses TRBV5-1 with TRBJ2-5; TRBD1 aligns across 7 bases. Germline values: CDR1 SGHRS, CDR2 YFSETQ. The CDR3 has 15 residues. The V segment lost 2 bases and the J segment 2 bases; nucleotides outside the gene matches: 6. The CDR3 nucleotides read TGCGCCAGCAGCTTTGAGGGACAGCTACAAGAGACCCAGTACTTC. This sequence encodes CASSFEGQLQETQYF.

CDR3 in amino acids: CASSGQIIYEQYF. Written as DNA, the CDR3 is TGTGCCAGCAGTGGGCAAATAATCTACGAGCAGTACTTC. This sequence joins TRBV28 and TRBJ2-7; D gene unclear. Germline V gives CDR1 MDHEN, CDR2 SYDVKM. The CDR3 consists of 13 residues. V lost 5 bases and J lost 3, with 11 bases in between.

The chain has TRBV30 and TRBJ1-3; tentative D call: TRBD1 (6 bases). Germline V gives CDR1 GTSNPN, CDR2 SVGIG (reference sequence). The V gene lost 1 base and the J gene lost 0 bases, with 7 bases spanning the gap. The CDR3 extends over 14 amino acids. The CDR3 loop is CAWSEGVSGNTIYF. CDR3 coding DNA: TGTGCCTGGAGTGAGGGGGTCTCTGGAAACACCATATATTTT.

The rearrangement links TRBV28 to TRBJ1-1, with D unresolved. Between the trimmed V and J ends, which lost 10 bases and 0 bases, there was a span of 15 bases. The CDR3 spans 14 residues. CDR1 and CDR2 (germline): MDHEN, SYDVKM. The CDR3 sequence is CATLRPGLNTEAFF. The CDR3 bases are TGTGCCACCCTTAGGCCAGGTCTGAACACTGAAGCTTTCTTT.

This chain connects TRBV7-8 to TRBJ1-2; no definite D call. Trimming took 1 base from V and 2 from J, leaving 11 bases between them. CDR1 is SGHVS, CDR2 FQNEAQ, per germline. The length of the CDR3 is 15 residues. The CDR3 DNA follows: TGTGCCAGCAGCTTAGGCCTTGCGCTAAACTATGGCTACACCTTC. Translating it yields CASSLGLALNYGYTF.

CDR3 region: CASSSGTGPAGGFHTTF. CDR3 sequence (DNA): TGTGCCAGCAGTTCCGGGACAGGCCCCGCCGGAGGCTTCCATACTACCTTC. The rearrangement uses TRBV28 and TRBJ1-2, with 8 positions matching TRBD1. The CDR3 spans 17 residues. V dropped 4 bases and J dropped 14; count of bases not matched to a gene: 24. CDR1 is MDHEN, CDR2 SYDVKM, per germline.

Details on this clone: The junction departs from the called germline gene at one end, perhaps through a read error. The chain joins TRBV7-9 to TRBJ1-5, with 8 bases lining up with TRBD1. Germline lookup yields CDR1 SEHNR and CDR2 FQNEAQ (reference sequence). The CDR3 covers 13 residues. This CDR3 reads CSSSSGGRQPQHF. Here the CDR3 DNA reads TGTTCCAGCAGCTCAGGGGGCCGACAGCCCCAGCATTTT.

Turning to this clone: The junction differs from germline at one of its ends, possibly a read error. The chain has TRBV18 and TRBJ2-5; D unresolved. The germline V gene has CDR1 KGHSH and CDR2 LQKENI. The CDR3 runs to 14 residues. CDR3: CASPPPNGQETQYF. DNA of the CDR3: TGTGCCAGCCCACCACCGAACGGCCAAGAGACCCAGTACTTC.

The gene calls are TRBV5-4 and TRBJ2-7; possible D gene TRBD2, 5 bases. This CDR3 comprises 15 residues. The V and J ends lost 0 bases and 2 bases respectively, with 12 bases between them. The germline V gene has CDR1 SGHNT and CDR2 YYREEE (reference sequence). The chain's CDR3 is CASSLAAGGAYEQYF. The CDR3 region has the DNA TGTGCCAGCAGCTTGGCGGCGGGTGGGGCCTACGAGCAGTACTTC. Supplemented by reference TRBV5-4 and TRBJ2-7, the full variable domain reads ETGVTQSPTHLIKTRGQQVTLRCSSQSGHNTVSWYQQALGQGPQFIFQYYREEENGRGNFPPRFSGLQFPNYSSELNVNALELDDSALYLCASSLAAGGAYEQYFGPGTRLTVT.

The CDR3 DNA sequence: TGCGCCAGCAGAGCAGGGGGGAACACTGAAGCTTTCTTT. Residues: CASRAGGNTEAFF. The chain links TRBV10-2 to TRBJ1-1; 7 positions match TRBD1. Germline loops: CDR1 WSHSY, CDR2 SAAADI. This CDR3 has 13 residues. With 6 bases clipped from V and 1 base from J, the junction kept 2 bases outside the gene matches.

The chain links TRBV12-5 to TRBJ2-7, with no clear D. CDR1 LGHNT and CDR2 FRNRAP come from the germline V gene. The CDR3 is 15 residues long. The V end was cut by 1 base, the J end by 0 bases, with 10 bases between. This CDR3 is CASGLGVILSYEQYF. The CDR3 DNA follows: TGTGCTAGTGGTTTGGGAGTCATACTCTCCTACGAGCAGTACTTC.

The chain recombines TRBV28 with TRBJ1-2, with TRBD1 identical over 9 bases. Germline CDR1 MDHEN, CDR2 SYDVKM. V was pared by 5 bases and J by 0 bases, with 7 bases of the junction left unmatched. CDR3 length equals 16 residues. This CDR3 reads CASSIPGTGTNYGYTF. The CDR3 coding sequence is TGTGCCAGCAGTATCCCCGGGACAGGGACTAACTATGGCTACACCTTC.